Included here is one T cell receptor (beta chain) sequence, with context. Its antigen remains unknown. V was pared by 0 bases and J by 2 bases, with 6 bases of the junction left unmatched. The V gene's germline CDR1 is SGDLS and CDR2 YYNGEE. This CDR3 contains 16 residues. PCR involved 60 Vbeta and 13 Jbeta primers. Libraries were prepared by immunoSEQ multiplex PCR; TCRdb keeps only in-frame clonotypes and omits some of them. The table has 50,000 to 80,000 clones, around 77% seen once. This entry comes from a study of cytomegalovirus exposure and HLA in healthy donors. General study results and limits: A link between a missense DCLRE1C variant and TCR beta V- and J-gene trimming emerged from a later analysis.

The origin of this receptor is a male donor in good health and CMV-seropositive. Sequencing was performed on PBMCs. This chain connects TRBV9 to TRBJ2-5, with 8 positions matching TRBD2. The DNA of the CDR3 is TGTGCCAGCAGCGTAGGGGGTAGCGGGGTTCAAGAGACCCAGTACTTC. Amino acids: CASSVGGSGVQETQYF.